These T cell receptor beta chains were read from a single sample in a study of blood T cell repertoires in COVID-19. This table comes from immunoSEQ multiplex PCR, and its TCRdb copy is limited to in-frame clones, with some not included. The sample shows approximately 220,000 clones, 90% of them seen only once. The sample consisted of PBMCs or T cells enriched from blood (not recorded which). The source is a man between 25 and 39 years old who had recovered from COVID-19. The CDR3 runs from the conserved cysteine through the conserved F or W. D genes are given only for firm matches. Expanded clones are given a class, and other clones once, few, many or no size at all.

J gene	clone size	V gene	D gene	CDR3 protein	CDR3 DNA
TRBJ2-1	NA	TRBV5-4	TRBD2	CASSLPSGTYNEQFF	TGTGCCAGCAGCTTGCCTAGCGGGACTTACAATGAGCAGTTCTTC
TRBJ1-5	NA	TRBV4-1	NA	CASSQGPVGTNQPQHF	TGCGCCAGCAGCCAGGGTCCCGTAGGGACTAATCAGCCCCAGCATTTT
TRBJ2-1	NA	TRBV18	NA	CASSPLRAGQDNEQFF	TGTGCCAGCTCACCCCTACGAGCGGGCCAGGACAATGAGCAGTTCTTC
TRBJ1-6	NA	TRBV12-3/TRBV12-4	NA	CASSLGTESPLHF	TGTGCCAGCAGTTTAGGAACAGAATCACCCCTCCACTTT
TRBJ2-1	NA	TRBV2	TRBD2	CASSASGSSYNEQFF	TGTGCCAGCAGTGCTAGCGGGAGTTCCTACAATGAGCAGTTCTTC
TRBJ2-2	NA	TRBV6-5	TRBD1	CASTGGITGELFF	TGTGCCAGCACAGGGGGCATCACCGGGGAGCTGTTTTTT
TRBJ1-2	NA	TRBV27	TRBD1	CASSTIRGAIYGYTF	TGTGCCAGCAGTACGATCAGGGGGGCGATCTATGGCTACACCTTC
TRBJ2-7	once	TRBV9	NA	CASSKGTGRYEQYF	TGTGCCAGCAGCAAAGGGACTGGACGGTACGAGCAGTACTTC
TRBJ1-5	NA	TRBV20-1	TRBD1	CSASHGTGGPYSNQPQHF	TGCAGTGCTAGTCATGGGACAGGGGGACCATATAGCAATCAGCCCCAGCATTTT
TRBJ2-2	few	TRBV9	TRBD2	CASSVRAGTKNTGELFF	TGTGCCAGCAGCGTCCGTGCCGGGACTAAGAACACCGGGGAGCTGTTTTTT